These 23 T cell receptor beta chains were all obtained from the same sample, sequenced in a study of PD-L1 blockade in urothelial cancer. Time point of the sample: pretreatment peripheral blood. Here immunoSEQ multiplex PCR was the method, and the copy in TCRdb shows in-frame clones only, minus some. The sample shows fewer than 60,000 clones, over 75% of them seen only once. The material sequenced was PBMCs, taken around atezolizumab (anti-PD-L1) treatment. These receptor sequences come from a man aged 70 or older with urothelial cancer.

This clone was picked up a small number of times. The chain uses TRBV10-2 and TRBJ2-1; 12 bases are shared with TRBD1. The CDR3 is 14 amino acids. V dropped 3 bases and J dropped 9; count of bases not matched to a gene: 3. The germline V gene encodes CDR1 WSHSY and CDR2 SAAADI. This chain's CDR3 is CASSDRDRGREQFF. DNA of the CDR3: TGCGCCAGCAGTGACCGGGACAGGGGGCGTGAGCAGTTCTTC.

For the CDR3, the DNA is TGTGCCAGCAGCCAAGAACTGGGGGACAGGGGACTTCCTAACTATGGCTACACCTTC. This codes for CASSQELGDRGLPNYGYTF. This chain links TRBV14 with TRBJ1-2; TRBD1 matches at 10 bases. Germline trimming cut 0 bases from V and 0 bases from J; bases unmatched to any gene: 10. Germline lookup yields CDR1 SGHDN and CDR2 FVKESK. The CDR3 contains 19 residues.

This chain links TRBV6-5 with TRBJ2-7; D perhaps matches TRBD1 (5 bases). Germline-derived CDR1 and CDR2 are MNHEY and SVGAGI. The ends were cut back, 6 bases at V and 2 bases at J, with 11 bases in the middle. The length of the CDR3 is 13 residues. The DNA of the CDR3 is TGTGCCAGCAGCCCCGACAGTACCTACGAGCAGTACTTC. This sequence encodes CASSPDSTYEQYF.

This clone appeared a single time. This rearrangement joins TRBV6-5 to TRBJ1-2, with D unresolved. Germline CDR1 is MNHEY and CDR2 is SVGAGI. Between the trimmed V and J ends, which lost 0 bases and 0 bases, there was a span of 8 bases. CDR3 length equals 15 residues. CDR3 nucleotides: TGTGCCAGCAGTTACTCGAATGGAGCTAACTATGGCTACACCTTC. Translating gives CASSYSNGANYGYTF.

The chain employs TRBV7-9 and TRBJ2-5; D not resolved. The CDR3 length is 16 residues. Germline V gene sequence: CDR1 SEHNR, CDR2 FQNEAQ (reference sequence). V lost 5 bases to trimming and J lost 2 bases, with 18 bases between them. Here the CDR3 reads CASSLPRKEIQETQYF. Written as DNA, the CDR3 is TGTGCCAGCAGCCTCCCCCGGAAGGAGATTCAAGAGACCCAGTACTTC.

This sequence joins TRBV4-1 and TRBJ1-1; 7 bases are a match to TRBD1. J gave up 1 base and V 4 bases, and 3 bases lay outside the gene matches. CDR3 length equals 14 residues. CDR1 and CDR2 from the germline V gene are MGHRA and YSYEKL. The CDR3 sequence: CASSLAGGNTEAFF. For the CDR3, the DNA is TGCGCCAGCAGCCTAGCAGGGGGGAACACTGAAGCTTTCTTT.

The CDR3 DNA is TGTGCCAGCAGCTTAGCGTTCGCCACAGAGAGCAATCAGCCCCAGCATTTT. The encoded protein is CASSLAFATESNQPQHF. The chain uses TRBV7-8 and TRBJ1-5; D remains ambiguous. The CDR3 loop spans 17 amino acids. Trimming shortened V by 0 bases and J by 1 base, and 13 bases separated the two germline ends. CDR1 is SGHVS and CDR2 is FQNEAQ in the germline V gene.

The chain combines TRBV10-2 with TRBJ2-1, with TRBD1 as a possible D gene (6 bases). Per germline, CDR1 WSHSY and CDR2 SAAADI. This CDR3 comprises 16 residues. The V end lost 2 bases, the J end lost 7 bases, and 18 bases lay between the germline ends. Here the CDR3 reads CASSEGRGFTPNEQFF. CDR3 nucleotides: TGCGCCAGCAGTGAGGGCAGGGGATTTACCCCTAATGAGCAGTTCTTC.

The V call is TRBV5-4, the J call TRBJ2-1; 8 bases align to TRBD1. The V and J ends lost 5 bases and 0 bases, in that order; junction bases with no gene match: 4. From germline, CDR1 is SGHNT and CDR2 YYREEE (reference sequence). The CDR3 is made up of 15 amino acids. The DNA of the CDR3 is TGTGCCAGCAGGGAAGACAGGGGCTCCTACAATGAGCAGTTCTTC. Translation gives CASREDRGSYNEQFF.

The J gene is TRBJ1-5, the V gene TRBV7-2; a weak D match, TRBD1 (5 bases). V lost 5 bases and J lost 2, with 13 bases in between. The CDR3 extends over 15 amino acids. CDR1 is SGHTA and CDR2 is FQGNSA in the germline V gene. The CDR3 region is CASSEQGFGNQPQHF. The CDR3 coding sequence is TGTGCCAGCAGCGAGCAGGGATTCGGCAATCAGCCCCAGCATTTT.

DNA of the CDR3: TGCGCCAGCAGCCTGGGGACAGACGCCGCCGGATACGCGTATTTT. Protein sequence: CASSLGTDAAGYAYF. V and J are TRBV5-1 and TRBJ2-3; 7 bases are shared with TRBD1. Germline CDR1 is SGHRS and CDR2 is YFSETQ. The CDR3 runs 15 residues. Losses at the gene ends were 4 bases for V and 14 bases for J; bases not matched to a gene: 19.

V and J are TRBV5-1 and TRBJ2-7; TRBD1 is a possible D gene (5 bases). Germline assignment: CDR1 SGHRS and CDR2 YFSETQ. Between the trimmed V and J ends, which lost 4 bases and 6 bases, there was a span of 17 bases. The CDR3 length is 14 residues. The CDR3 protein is CASSPPQGLPEQYF. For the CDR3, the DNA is TGCGCCAGCAGCCCCCCCCAGGGCCTCCCCGAGCAGTACTTC.

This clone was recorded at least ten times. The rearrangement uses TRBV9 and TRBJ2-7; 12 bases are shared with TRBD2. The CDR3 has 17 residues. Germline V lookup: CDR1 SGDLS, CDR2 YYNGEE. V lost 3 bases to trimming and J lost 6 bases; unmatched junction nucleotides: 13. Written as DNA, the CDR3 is TGTGCCAGCAGCGACTCCCCTAAGGGGACTAGCGGGTCCGAGCAGTACTTC. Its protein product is CASSDSPKGTSGSEQYF.

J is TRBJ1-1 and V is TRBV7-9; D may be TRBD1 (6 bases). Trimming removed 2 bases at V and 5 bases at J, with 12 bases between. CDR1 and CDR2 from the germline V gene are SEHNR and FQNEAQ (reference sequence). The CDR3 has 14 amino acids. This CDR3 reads CASSLLGASTEAFF. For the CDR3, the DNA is TGTGCCAGCAGCTTACTGGGGGCGTCGACTGAAGCTTTCTTT.

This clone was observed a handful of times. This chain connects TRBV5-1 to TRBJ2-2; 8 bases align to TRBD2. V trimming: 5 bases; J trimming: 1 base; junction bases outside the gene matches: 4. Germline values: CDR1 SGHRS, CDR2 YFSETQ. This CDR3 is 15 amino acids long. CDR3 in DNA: TGCGCCAGCAGAGTAGCGGGATTGAACACCGGGGAGCTGTTTTTT. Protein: CASRVAGLNTGELFF. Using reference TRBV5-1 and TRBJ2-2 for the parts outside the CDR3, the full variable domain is KAGVTQTPRYLIKTRGQQVTLSCSPISGHRSVSWYQQTPGQGLQFLFEYFSETQRNKGNFPGRFSGRQFSNSRSEMNVSTLELGDSALYLCASRVAGLNTGELFFGEGSRLTVL.

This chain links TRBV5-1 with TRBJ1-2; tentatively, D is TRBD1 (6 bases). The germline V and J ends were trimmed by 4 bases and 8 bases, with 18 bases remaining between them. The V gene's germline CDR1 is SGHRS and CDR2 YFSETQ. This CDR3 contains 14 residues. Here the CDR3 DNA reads TGCGCCAGCAGCCTGGACCGGACAGCCCGGGGCTACACCTTC. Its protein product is CASSLDRTARGYTF.

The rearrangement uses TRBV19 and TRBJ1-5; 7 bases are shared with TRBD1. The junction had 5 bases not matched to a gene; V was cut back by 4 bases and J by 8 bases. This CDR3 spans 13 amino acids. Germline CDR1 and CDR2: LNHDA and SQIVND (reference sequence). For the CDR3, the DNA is TGTGCCAGTAGTACAACAGGGGTTGAGCCCCAGCATTTT. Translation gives CASSTTGVEPQHF. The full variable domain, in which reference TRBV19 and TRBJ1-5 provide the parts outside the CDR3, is DGGITQSPKYLFRKEGQNVTLSCEQNLNHDAMYWYRQDPGQGLRLIYYSQIVNDFQKGDIAEGYSVSREKKESFPLTVTSAQKNPTAFYLCASSTTGVEPQHFGDGTRLSIL.

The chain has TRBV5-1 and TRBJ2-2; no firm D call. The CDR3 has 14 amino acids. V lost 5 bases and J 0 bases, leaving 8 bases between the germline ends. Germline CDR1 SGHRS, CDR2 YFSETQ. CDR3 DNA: TGCGCCAGCAGTTCTACAGCGAACACCGGGGAGCTGTTTTTT. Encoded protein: CASSSTANTGELFF.

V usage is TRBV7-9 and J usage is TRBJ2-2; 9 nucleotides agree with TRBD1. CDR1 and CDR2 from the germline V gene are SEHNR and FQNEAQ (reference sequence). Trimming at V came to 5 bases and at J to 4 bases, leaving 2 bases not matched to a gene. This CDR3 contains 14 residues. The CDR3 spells CASSRTGVTGELFF. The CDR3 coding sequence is TGTGCCAGCAGCCGGACAGGGGTCACCGGGGAGCTGTTTTTT.

The CDR3 sequence: CASSRAAGDSYEQYF. The CDR3 DNA is TGTGCCAGCTCACGTGCGGCGGGCGACTCCTACGAGCAGTACTTC. V and J are TRBV18 and TRBJ2-7, with D perhaps matching TRBD2 (5 bases). The germline V and J ends were trimmed by 4 bases and 0 bases, with 13 bases remaining between them. The CDR3 sequence is 15 residues long. Germline assignment: CDR1 KGHSH and CDR2 LQKENI.

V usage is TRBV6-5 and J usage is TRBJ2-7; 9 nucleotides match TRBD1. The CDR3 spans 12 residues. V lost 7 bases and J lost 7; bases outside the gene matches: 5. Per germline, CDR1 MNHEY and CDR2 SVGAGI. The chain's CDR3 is CASNTGGAEQYF. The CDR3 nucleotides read TGTGCCAGCAATACAGGGGGCGCAGAGCAGTACTTC.

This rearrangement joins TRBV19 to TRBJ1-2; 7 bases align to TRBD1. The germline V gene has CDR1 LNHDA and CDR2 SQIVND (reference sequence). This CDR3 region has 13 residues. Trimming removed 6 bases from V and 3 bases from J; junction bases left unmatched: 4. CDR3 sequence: CASRPGTDYGYTF. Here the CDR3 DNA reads TGTGCCAGTAGACCCGGGACAGACTATGGCTACACCTTC.

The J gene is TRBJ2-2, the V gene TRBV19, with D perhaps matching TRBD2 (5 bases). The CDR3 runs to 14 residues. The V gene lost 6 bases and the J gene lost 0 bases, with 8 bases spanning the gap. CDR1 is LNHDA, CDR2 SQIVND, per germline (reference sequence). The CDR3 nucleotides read TGTGCCAGTAGAATGGACTCGAACACCGGGGAGCTGTTTTTT. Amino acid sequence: CASRMDSNTGELFF.